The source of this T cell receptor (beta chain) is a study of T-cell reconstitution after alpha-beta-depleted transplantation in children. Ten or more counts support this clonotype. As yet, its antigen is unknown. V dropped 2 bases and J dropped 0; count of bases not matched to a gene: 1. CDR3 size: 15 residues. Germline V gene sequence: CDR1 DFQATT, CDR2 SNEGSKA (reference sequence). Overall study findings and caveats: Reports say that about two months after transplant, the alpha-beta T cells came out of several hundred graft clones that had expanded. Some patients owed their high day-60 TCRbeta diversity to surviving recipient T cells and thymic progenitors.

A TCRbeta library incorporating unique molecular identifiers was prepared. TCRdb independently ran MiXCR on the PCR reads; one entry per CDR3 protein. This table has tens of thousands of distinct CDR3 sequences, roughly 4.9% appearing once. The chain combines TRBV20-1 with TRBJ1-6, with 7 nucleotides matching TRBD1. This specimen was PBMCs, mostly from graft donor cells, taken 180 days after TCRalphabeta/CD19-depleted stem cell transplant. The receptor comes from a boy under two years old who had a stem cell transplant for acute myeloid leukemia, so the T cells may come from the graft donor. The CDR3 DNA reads TGCAGTGCTAGACCAGGGGGCTCCTATAATTCACCCCTCCACTTT. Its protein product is CSARPGGSYNSPLHF.